Below, 5 T cell receptor beta chains from the same sample are listed, as sequenced in a study of shared clonotypes between healthy human individuals. TCRdb keeps only in-frame clones here, not all; method: immunoSEQ multiplex PCR. The table has around 2.1 million clones, almost 96% seen once. Sequencing was done on a sample of naive CD4+ T cells sorted from blood. The subset is: CD45RA+ positively selected. All receptors come from a man between 18 and 35 years old in good health.

V and J are TRBV19 and TRBJ2-2, with D possibly being TRBD1 (5 bases). Trimming took off 5 bases at V and 1 base at J, with 11 bases between the two ends. CDR1 is LNHDA and CDR2 is SQIVND in the germline V gene (reference sequence). CDR3 length: 15 amino acids. CDR3 sequence: CASSYVTVNTGELFF. CDR3 in DNA: TGTGCCAGTAGTTATGTGACAGTGAACACCGGGGAGCTGTTTTTT.

In the case of this clone: One junction end does not reproduce the germline sequence, and a read error may be involved. This chain links TRBV5-1 with TRBJ2-7; D is perhaps TRBD2 (6 bases). From germline, CDR1 is SGHRS and CDR2 YFSETQ. This CDR3 comprises 12 residues. This CDR3 reads CASSLSPGTQFF. Written as DNA, the CDR3 is TGCGCCAGCAGCTTGAGCCCCGGGACTCAATTCTTC.

The chain employs TRBV25-1 and TRBJ2-7; D may be TRBD2 (5 bases). Trimming cost V 6 bases and J 10 bases, with 16 bases left between them. This CDR3 region has 12 residues. CDR1 is MGHDK, CDR2 SYGVNS, per germline. The CDR3 DNA is TGTGCCAGCAGAGATCCGGGGTTTCGCCAGTACTTC. Translating gives CASRDPGFRQYF.

V and J are TRBV4-1 and TRBJ2-1; TRBD2 agrees at 7 bases. In germline, CDR1 is MGHRA, CDR2 YSYEKL. V was clipped by 0 bases and J by 15 bases; unmatched bases: 8. This CDR3 has 13 amino acids. The CDR3 coding sequence is TGCGCCAGCAGCCAAGATCGTGGCGGGGAGGGGTTCTTC. It codes for CASSQDRGGEGFF.

V and J are TRBV27 and TRBJ2-7; 14 bases fit TRBD2. The ends lost 4 bases at V and 9 bases at J; junction bases unmatched: 2. Germline CDR1 MNHEY, CDR2 SMNVEV (reference sequence). This CDR3 contains 13 residues. The CDR3, as DNA: TGTGCCAGCAGTTACGGGACTAGCGGGGGGCAGTACTTC. Amino acids: CASSYGTSGGQYF.